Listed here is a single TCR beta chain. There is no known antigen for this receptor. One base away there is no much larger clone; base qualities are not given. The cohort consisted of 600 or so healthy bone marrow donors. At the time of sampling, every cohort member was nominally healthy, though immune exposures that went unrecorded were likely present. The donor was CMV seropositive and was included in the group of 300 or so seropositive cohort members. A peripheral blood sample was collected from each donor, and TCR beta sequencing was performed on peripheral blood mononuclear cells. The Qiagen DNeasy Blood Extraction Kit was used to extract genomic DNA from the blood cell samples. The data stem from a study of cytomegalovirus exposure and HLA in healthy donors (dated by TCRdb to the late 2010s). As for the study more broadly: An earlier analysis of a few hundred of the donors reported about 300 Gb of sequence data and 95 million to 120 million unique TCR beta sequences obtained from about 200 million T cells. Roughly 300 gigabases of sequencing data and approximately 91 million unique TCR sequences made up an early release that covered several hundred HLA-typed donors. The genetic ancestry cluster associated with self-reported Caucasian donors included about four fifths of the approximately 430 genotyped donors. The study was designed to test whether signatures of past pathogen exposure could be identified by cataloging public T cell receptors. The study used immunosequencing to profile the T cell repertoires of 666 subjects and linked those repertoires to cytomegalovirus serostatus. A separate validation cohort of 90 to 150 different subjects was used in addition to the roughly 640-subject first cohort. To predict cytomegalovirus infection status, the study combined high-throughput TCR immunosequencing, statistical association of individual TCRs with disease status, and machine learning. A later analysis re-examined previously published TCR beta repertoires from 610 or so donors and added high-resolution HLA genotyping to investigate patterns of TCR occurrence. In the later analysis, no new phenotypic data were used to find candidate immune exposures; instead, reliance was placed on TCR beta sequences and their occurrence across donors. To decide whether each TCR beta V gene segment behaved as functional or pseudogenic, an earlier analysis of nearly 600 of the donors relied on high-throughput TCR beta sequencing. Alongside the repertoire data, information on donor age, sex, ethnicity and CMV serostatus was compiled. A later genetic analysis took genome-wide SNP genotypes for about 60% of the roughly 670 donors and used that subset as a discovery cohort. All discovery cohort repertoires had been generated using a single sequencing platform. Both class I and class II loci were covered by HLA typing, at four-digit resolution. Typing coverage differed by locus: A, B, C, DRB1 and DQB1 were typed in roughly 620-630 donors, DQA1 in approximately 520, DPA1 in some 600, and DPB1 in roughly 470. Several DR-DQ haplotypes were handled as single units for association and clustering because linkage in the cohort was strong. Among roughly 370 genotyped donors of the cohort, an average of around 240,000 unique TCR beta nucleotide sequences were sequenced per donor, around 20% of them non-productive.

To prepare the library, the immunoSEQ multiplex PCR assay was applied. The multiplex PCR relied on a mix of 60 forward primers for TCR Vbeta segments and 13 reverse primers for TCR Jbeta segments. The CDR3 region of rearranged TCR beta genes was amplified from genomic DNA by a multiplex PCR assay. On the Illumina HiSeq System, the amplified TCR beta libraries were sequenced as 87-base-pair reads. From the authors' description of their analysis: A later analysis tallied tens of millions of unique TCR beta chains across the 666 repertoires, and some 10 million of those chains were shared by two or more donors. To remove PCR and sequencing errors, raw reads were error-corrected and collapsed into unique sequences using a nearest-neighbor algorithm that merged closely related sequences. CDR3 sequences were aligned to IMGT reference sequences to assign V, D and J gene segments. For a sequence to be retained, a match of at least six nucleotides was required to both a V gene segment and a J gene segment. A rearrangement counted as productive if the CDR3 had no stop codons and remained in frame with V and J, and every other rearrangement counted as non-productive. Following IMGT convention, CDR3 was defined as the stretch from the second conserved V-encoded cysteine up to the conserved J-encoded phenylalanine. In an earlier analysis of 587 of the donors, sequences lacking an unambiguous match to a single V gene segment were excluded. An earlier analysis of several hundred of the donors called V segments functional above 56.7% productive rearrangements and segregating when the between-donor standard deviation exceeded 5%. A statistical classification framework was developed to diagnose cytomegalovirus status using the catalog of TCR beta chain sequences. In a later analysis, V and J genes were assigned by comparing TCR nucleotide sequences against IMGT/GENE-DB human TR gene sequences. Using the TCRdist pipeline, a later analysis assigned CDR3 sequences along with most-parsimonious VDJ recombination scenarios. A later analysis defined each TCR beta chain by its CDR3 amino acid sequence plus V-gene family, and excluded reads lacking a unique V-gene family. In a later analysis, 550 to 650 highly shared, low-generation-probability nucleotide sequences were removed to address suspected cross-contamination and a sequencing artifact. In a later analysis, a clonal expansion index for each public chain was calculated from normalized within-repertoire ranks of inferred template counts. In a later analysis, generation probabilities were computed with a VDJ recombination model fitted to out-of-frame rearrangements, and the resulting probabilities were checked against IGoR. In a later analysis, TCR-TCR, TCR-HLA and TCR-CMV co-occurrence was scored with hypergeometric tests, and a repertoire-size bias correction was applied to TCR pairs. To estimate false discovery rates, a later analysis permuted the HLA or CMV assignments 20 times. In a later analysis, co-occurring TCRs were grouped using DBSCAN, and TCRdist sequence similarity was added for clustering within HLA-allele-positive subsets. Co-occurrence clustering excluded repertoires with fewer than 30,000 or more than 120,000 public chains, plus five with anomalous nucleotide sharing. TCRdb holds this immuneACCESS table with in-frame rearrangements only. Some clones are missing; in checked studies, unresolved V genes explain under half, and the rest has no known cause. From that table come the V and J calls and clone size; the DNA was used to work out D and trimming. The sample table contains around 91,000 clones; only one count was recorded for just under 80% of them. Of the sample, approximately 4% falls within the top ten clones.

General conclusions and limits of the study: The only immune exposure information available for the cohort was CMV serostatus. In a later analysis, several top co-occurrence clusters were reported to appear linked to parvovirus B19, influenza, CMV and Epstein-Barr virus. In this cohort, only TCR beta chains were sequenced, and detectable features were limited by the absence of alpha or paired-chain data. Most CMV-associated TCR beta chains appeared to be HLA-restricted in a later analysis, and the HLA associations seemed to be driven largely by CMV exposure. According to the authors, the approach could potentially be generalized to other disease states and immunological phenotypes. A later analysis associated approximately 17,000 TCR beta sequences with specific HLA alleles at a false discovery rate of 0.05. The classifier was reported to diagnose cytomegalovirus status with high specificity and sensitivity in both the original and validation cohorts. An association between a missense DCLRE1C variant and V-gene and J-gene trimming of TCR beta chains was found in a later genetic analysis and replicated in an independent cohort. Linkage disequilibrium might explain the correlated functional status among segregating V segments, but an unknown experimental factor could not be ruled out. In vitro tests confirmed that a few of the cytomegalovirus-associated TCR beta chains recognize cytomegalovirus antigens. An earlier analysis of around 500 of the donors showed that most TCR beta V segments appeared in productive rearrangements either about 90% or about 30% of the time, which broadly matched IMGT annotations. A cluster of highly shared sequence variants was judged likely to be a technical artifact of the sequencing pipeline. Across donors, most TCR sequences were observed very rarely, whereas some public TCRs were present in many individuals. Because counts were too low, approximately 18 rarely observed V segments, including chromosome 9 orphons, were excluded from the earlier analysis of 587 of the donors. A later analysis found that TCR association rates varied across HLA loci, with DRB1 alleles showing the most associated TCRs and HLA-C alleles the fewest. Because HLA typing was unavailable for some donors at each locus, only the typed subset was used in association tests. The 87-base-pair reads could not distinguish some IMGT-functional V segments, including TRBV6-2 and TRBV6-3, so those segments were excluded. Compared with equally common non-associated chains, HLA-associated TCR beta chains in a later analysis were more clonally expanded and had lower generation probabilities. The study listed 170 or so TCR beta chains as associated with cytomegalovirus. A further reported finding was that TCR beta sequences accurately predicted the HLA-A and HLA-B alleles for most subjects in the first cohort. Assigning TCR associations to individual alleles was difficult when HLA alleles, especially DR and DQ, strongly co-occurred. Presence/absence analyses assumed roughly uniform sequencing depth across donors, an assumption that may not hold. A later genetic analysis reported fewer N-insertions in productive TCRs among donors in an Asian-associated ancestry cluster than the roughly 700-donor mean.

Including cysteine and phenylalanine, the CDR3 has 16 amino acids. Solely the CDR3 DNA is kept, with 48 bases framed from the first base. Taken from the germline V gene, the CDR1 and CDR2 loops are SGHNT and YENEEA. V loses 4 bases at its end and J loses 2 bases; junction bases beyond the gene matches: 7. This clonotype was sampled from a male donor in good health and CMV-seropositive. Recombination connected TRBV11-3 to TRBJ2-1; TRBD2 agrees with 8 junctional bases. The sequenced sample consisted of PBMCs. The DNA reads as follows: TGTGCCAGCAGCTCGCCCCGGGGGGGCCCCTACAATGAGCAGTTCTTC. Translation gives CASSSPRGGPYNEQFF.